This T cell receptor (beta chain) was sequenced during a study of blood T cells in healthy people across ages. General study points: Bulk PBMC profiling left naive and antigen-experienced comparisons inconclusive.

A second roughly 7 to 12 cycle PCR used barcoded and J-beta primers. Each CDR3 protein is one row after TCRdb ran MiXCR on the 5' RACE reads. This table has about 570,000 distinct CDR3 sequences, roughly a quarter appearing once. The table lists this clonotype with a few counts. Its target is not known. The trim removed 5 bases at V and 4 bases at J, leaving 7 bases unmatched. Germline V gives CDR1 SGHRS, CDR2 YFSETQ. CDR3 length equals 16 residues. The receptor's source is a woman aged 70-85 years in good health. The chain recombines TRBV5-1 with TRBJ2-5; TRBD2 matches at 14 bases. The sample taken for sequencing was blood. CDR3 protein: CASRSGLAGGLETQYF. The CDR3 bases are TGCGCCAGCAGGAGCGGACTAGCGGGAGGCTTAGAGACCCAGTACTTC.